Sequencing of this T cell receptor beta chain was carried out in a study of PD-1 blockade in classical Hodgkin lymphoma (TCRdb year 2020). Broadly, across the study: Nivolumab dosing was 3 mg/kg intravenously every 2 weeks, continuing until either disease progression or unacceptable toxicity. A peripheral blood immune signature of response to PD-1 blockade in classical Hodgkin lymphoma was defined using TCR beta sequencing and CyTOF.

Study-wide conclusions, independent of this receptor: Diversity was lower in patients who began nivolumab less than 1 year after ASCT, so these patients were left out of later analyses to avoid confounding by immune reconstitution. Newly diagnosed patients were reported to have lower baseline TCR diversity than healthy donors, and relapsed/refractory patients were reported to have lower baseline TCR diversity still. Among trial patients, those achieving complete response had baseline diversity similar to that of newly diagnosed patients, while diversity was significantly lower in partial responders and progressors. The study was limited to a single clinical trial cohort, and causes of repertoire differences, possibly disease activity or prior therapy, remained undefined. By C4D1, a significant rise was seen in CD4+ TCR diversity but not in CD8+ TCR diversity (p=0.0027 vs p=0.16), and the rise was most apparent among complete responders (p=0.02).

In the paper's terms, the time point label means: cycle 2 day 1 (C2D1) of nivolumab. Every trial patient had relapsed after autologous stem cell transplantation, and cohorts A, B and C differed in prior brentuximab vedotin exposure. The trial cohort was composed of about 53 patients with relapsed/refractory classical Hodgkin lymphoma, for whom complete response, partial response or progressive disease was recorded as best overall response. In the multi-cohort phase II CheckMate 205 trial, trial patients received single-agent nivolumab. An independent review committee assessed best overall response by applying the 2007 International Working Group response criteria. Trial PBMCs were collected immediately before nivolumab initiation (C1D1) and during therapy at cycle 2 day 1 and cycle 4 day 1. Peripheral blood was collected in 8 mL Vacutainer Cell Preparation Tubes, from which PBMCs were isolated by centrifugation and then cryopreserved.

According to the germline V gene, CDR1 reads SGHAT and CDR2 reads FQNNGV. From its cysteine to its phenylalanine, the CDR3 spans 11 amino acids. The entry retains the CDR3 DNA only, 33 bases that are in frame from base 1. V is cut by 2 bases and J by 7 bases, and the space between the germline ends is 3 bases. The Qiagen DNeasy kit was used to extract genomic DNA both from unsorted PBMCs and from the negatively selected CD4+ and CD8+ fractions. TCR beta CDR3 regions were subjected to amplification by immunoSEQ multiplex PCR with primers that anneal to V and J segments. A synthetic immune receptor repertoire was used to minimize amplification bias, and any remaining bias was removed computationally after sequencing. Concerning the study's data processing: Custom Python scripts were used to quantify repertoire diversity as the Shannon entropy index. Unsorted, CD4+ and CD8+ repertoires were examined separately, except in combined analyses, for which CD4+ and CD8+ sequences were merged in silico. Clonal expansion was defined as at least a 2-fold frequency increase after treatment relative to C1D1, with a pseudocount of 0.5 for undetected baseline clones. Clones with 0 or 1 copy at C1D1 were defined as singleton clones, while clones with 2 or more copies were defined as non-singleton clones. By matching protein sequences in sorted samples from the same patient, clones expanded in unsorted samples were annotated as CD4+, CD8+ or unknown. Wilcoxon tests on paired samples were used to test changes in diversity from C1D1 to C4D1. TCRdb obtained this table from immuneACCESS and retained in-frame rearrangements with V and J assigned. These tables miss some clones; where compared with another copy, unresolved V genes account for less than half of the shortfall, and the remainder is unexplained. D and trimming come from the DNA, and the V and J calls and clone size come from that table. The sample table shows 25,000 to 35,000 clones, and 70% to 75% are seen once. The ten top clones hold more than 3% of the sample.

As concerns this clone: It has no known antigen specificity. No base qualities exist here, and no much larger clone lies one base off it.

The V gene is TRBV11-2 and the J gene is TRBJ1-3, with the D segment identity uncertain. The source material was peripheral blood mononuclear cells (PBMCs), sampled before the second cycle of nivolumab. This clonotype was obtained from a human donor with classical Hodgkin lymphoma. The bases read TGTGCCAGCAGCTTAACGAACACCATATATTTT. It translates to CASSLTNTIYF. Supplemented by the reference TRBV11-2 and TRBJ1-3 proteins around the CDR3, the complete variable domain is EAGVAQSPRYKIIEKRQSVAFWCNPISGHATLYWYQQILGQGPKLLIQFQNNGVVDDSQLPKDRFSAERLKGVDSTLKIQPAKLEDSAVYLCASSLTNTIYFGEGSWLTVV.